These 17 T cell receptor beta chains were all obtained from the same sample, sequenced in a study of shared clonotypes between healthy human individuals. Using immunoSEQ multiplex PCR, the repertoire was profiled, and TCRdb retains in-frame clones only, with some absent. The sample has about 2.1 million clones, more than 85% seen once. Naive CD8 cells lacked CD45RO and underwent positive selection for CCR7, leaving out terminally differentiated effector memory CD45RA+ cells. Source material: naive CD8+ T cells from PBMCs. These receptors all come from a man younger than 35 in good health. Some clones in this sample may be carry-over from other donors' samples.

The chain employs TRBV9 and TRBJ1-2; 7 nucleotides agree with TRBD1. Germline V gene sequence: CDR1 SGDLS, CDR2 YYNGEE. V lost 3 bases, J lost 2 bases, and 31 bases stayed unmatched. The CDR3 runs to 23 residues. CDR3 amino acids: CASSGARQGRGARFPGANYGYTF. In DNA, the CDR3 is TGTGCCAGCAGCGGGGCCCGACAGGGAAGGGGGGCTAGGTTCCCGGGCGCAAACTATGGCTACACCTTC.

The chain links TRBV27 to TRBJ2-7; D gene uncertain. This CDR3 comprises 13 residues. Trimming pared 6 bases from V and 3 bases from J, leaving 12 bases between. Germline loops: CDR1 MNHEY, CDR2 SMNVEV (reference sequence). CDR3 sequence reads: CASSPGPIYEQYF. CDR3 DNA sequence: TGTGCCAGCAGCCCCGGGCCGATCTACGAGCAGTACTTC.

This clone was detected only once. The chain recombines TRBV9 with TRBJ2-5; perhaps TRBD2 as D (7 bases). The V gene's germline CDR1 is SGDLS and CDR2 YYNGEE. Trimming took 4 bases from V and 6 from J, leaving 13 bases between them. The CDR3 loop spans 13 amino acids. This CDR3 reads CASSQGRGKTQYF. In DNA form, the CDR3 reads TGTGCCAGCAGCCAGGGGAGGGGAAAGACCCAGTACTTC.

This clone was observed a handful of times. CDR3 nucleotides: TGTGCCAGCAGTTTACCGCCTGGCAGGGATAATGAAAAACTGTTTTTT. It is translated as CASSLPPGRDNEKLFF. This chain links TRBV28 with TRBJ1-4, with D perhaps TRBD1 (5 bases). V shed 2 bases and J shed 4 bases, with 14 bases lying between them. The CDR3 is made up of 16 amino acids. Looked up from germline, CDR1 is MDHEN and CDR2 is SYDVKM.

This chain links TRBV5-8 with TRBJ1-5, with a weak D call TRBD1 (6 bases). Trimming pared 8 bases from V and 3 bases from J, leaving 21 bases between. The germline V gene encodes CDR1 SGHTS and CDR2 YDEGEE. The CDR3 length is 16 residues. This chain's CDR3 is CASPGGSADSNQPQHF. Here the CDR3 DNA reads TGTGCCAGTCCGGGGGGCTCCGCAGATTCCAATCAGCCCCAGCATTTT.

The V gene is TRBV5-1, the J gene TRBJ2-3; D is perhaps TRBD2 (6 bases). CDR1 is SGHRS and CDR2 is YFSETQ in the germline V gene. V was pared by 3 bases and J by 0 bases, with 14 bases between. This CDR3 is built from 16 residues. The CDR3 loop is CASSSASVISTDTQYF. The CDR3 region has the DNA TGCGCCAGCAGCTCGGCTAGCGTCATAAGCACAGATACGCAGTATTTT.

The V call is TRBV9, the J call TRBJ1-3; tentatively, D is TRBD1 (6 bases). Looked up from germline, CDR1 is SGDLS and CDR2 is YYNGEE. The CDR3 loop spans 15 amino acids. Trimming removed 3 bases from V and 4 bases from J, with 14 bases in between. CDR3 in DNA: TGTGCCAGCAGCGAGGACAGCCTTCAGGGAAACACCATATATTTT. Its translation: CASSEDSLQGNTIYF.

This sequence joins TRBV7-9 and TRBJ2-7, with TRBD2 as a possible D gene (5 bases). CDR3 length equals 16 residues. V gave up 2 bases and J gave up 5 bases, with 19 bases separating them. The germline gives CDR1 SEHNR, CDR2 FQNEAQ (reference sequence). The CDR3 nucleotides are TGTGCCAGCAGCTTACCTAGCTCTGGTGGGGATCACGAGCAGTACTTC. This encodes CASSLPSSGGDHEQYF.

The gene calls are TRBV18 and TRBJ2-3; D is undetermined. This CDR3 region has 16 residues. Germline CDR1 reads KGHSH; CDR2 reads LQKENI. The germline V and J ends were trimmed by 2 bases and 3 bases, with 15 bases remaining between them. The CDR3 is CASSPGYSRWTDTQYF. Written as DNA, the CDR3 is TGTGCCAGCTCACCAGGGTACAGCAGGTGGACAGATACGCAGTATTTT.

This clone came up once. The chain employs TRBV11-3 and TRBJ1-1, with D possibly matching TRBD1 (5 bases). Germline loops: CDR1 SGHNT, CDR2 YENEEA. The CDR3 runs to 13 residues. The ends were cut back, 3 bases at V and 8 bases at J, with 13 bases in the middle. CDR3 sequence (DNA): TGTGCCAGCAGCTTGGCCGGGGCTGAAGAAGCTTTCTTT. Translation: CASSLAGAEEAFF.

The chain joins TRBV4-1 to TRBJ2-7; possibly TRBD2 for D (6 bases). Germline V lookup: CDR1 MGHRA, CDR2 YSYEKL. The CDR3 is 17 amino acids. Trimming cost V 0 bases and J 2 bases, with 17 bases left between them. The CDR3 here is CASSQESVLAATYEQYF. The CDR3 DNA is TGCGCCAGCAGCCAAGAGAGTGTACTAGCAGCAACCTACGAGCAGTACTTC.

The CDR3 region is CASSLYPTSAEEPYFQYF. The CDR3 DNA sequence: TGTGCCAGCAGTTTATACCCGACTAGCGCAGAAGAGCCCTACTTTCAGTACTTC. The chain has TRBV28 and TRBJ2-7; 8 nucleotides align to TRBD2. Germline values: CDR1 MDHEN, CDR2 SYDVKM. This CDR3 is built from 18 residues. V was pared by 1 base and J by 10 bases, with 21 bases of the junction left unmatched.

The CDR3 is CASSPPGLGIYNEQFF. The CDR3 region has the DNA TGTGCCAGCAGCCCACCGGGACTAGGGATCTACAATGAGCAGTTCTTC. The chain is built from TRBV7-9 and TRBJ2-1; the match to TRBD2 covers 8 bases. The trim removed 5 bases at V and 3 bases at J, leaving 9 bases unmatched. The germline CDR1 and CDR2 sequences are SEHNR and FQNEAQ (reference sequence). The CDR3 covers 16 residues.

V gene TRBV9 combines with J gene TRBJ1-5; TRBD1 agrees at 9 bases. In germline, CDR1 is SGDLS, CDR2 YYNGEE. The CDR3 is made up of 14 amino acids. The V and J ends lost 3 bases and 8 bases, in that order; junction bases with no gene match: 6. The CDR3 is CASSGGTGTEPQHF. The CDR3 coding sequence is TGTGCCAGCAGCGGCGGGACAGGGACGGAGCCCCAGCATTTT. The whole variable domain, filled in from reference TRBV9 and TRBJ1-5, reads DSGVTQTPKHLITATGQRVTLRCSPRSGDLSVYWYQQSLDQGLQFLIQYYNGEERAKGNILERFSAQQFPDLHSELNLSSLELGDSALYFCASSGGTGTEPQHFGDGTRLSIL.

The chain recombines TRBV10-3 with TRBJ2-7; 8 bases match TRBD1. V shed 3 bases and J 4 bases; nucleotides not matched to a gene: 11. Germline assignment: CDR1 ENHRY and CDR2 SYGVKD. CDR3 length equals 16 residues. The CDR3 sequence: CAISDSSGGSSYEQYF. The CDR3, as DNA: TGTGCCATCAGTGATAGCTCAGGGGGCTCGTCTTACGAGCAGTACTTC.

This clone was recorded once. The genes are TRBV6-1 and TRBJ2-2; 8 positions agree with TRBD2. The V gene's germline CDR1 is MNHNS and CDR2 SASEGT. CDR3 length: 15 residues. J was trimmed by 2 bases and V by 4 bases; bases with no gene match: 3. The CDR3 DNA is TGTGCCAGCAGTGTACTAGCGGTTAACACCGGGGAGCTGTTTTTT. Translation: CASSVLAVNTGELFF.

V and J are TRBV29-1 and TRBJ2-1; 10 nucleotides match TRBD2. J gave up 8 bases and V 1 base, and 20 bases lay outside the gene matches. Germline loops: CDR1 SQVTM, CDR2 ANQGSEA. The CDR3 loop spans 19 amino acids. CDR3 amino acids: CSVEAQIGLAGVFGYEQFF. The DNA of the CDR3 is TGCAGCGTTGAAGCTCAGATTGGTCTAGCGGGAGTTTTTGGCTATGAGCAGTTCTTC.